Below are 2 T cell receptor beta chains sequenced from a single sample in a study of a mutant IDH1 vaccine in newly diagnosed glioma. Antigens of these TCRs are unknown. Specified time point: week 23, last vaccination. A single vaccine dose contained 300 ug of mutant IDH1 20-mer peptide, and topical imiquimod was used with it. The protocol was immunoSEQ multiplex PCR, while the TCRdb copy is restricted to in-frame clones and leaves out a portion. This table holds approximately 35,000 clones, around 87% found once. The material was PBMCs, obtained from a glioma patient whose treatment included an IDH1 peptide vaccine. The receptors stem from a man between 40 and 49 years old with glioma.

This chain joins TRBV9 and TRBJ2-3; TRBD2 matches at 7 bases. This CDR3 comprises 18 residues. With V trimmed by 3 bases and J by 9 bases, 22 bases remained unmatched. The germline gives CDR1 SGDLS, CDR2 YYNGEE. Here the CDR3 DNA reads TGTGCCAGCAGCGCCACAGTGGGGGACTACCCCGGAGCGGGCACGCAGTATTTT. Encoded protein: CASSATVGDYPGAGTQYF.

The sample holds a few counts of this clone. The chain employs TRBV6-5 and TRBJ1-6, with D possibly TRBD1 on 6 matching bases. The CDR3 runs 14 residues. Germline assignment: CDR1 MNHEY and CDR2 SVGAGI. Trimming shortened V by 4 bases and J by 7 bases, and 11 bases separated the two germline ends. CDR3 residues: CASSWTVGNSPLHF. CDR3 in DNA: TGTGCCAGCAGTTGGACAGTGGGGAATTCACCCCTCCACTTT.